This T cell receptor (beta chain) was captured by sequencing in a study of T-cell reconstitution after alpha-beta-depleted transplantation in children. The TCRbeta library incorporated unique molecular identifiers. MiXCR, run by TCRdb on the PCR reads, gives a single entry per CDR3 protein. This sample has approximately 240,000 distinct CDR3 sequences, with around 9.7% found just once. Ten or more counts support this clonotype. Germline lookup yields CDR1 SGHVS and CDR2 FQNEAQ. The CDR3 sequence is 14 residues long. V was clipped by 1 base and J by 4 bases, with 10 bases between them. The V and J genes are TRBV7-8 and TRBJ1-1; weak D call: TRBD1 (6 bases). The input for sequencing was PBMCs from the stem cell graft donor, taken from the stem cell graft. The source of this sequence is a human donor who donated a stem cell graft to a child with SCID. The CDR3, as DNA: TGTGCCAGCAGCTTAGTAGGAGGGGGCACTGAAGCTTTCTTT. Translating it yields CASSLVGGGTEAFF.